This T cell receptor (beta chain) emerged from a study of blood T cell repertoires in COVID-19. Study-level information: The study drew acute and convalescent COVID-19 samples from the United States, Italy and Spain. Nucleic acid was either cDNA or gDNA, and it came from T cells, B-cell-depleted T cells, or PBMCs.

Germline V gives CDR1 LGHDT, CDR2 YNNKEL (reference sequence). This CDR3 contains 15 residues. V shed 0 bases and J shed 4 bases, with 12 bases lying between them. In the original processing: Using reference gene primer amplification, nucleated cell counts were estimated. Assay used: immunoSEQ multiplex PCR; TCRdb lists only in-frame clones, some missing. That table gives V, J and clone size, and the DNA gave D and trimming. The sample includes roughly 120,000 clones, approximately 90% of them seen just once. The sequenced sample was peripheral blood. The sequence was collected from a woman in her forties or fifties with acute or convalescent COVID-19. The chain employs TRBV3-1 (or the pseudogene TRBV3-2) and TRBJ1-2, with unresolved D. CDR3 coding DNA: TGTGCCAGCAGCCAAGATAACAGACCCCTCTATGGCTACACCTTC. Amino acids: CASSQDNRPLYGYTF.